The entry below gives a single T cell receptor beta chain sequence along with its context. PCR used 60 Vbeta primers and 13 Jbeta primers. Repertoires were generated with immunoSEQ multiplex PCR, while TCRdb's copy carries only in-frame clones and drops some. The sample has about 300,000 clones; just over 85% are singletons. The sample comes from a study of cytomegalovirus exposure and HLA in healthy donors. Germline V lookup: CDR1 KGHSH, CDR2 LQKENI. The CDR3 runs to 16 residues. V was pared by 3 bases and J by 5 bases, with 12 bases of the junction left unmatched. This receptor was identified in a man aged 35 to 55 in good health and CMV-seropositive. Sequences were obtained from PBMCs. The V and J genes are TRBV18 and TRBJ1-1, with TRBD1 identical over 7 bases. As DNA, the CDR3 is TGTGCCAGCTCACCCCAGACAGGGCAAAGAGGAACTGAAGCTTTCTTT. Its translation: CASSPQTGQRGTEAFF.